The entry that follows covers one T cell receptor (beta chain) sequence. What it recognizes is unknown. Each TCR beta library was made by quantitative 5'-RACE that incorporated molecular barcodes. TCRdb reanalysed the 5' RACE reads using MiXCR and keeps one entry per CDR3 protein. The repertoire consists of fewer than 500,000 distinct CDR3 sequences, with roughly a quarter occurring once and the leading ten covering about 1%. The sample comes from a study of CD8 T cells in ankylosing spondylitis. The germline V gene encodes CDR1 LGHDT and CDR2 YNNKEL (reference sequence). The CDR3 is 16 residues long. V lost 1 base and J 0 bases, leaving 9 bases between the germline ends. Overall study results and limits: Clones linked with disease were CD8+ and fairly uncommon in the peripheral blood. Several of the motif variants were reported before in synovial fluid and blood from reactive arthritis. What appeared characteristic of ankylosing spondylitis blood was a TCR beta motif of about eight highly homologous variants. The clones that were linked to disease were reported to be significantly enriched in matched synovial fluid samples from ankylosing spondylitis patients.

Specimen: blood, either unsorted or a sorted T cell fraction (not recorded which). The V gene is TRBV3-1, the J gene TRBJ2-2; no clear D gene. This TCR was sampled from a male donor with ankylosing spondylitis. CDR3 region: CASSQGYATNTGELFF. The CDR3 DNA sequence: TGTGCCAGCAGCCAAGGCTACGCGACGAACACCGGGGAGCTGTTTTTT.